Listed below are T cell receptor beta chains from one sample, sequenced in a study of blood T cell repertoires in COVID-19. The protocol was immunoSEQ multiplex PCR, while the TCRdb copy is restricted to in-frame clones and leaves out a portion. The sample consists of 250,000 to 300,000 clones, about 80% of them appearing once. The specimen was PBMCs or T cells enriched from blood (not recorded which). These receptors were obtained from a man between 50 and 59 years old who had recovered from COVID-19. CDR3s include the opening cysteine and the closing phenylalanine or tryptophan. Fields, in order: clone size, J gene, D gene, V gene, CDR3 length, CDR3 protein, CDR3 DNA. D genes are given only for firm matches. The size entry is marked missing in some rows and otherwise reads once, few, many or a size class.

>many|TRBJ2-1|TRBD2|TRBV6-4|14
CASSLLAGVGEQFF
TGTGCCAGCAGTTTACTAGCGGGAGTAGGTGAGCAGTTCTTC
>.|TRBJ2-1|.|TRBV4-2|17
CASSQYERDHQGNEQFF
TGTGCCAGCAGCCAATATGAGAGGGATCATCAGGGGAATGAGCAGTTCTTC
>.|TRBJ2-7|.|TRBV6-6|16
CASSHPGQQRGYEQYF
TGTGCCAGCAGTCACCCCGGACAGCAACGAGGCTACGAGCAGTACTTC
>.|TRBJ2-5|TRBD1|TRBV10-2|14
CASKATGDQETQYF
TGCGCCAGCAAGGCGACAGGGGACCAAGAGACCCAGTACTTC
>.|TRBJ1-1|.|TRBV19|16
CASSSLPGHQNTEAFF
TGTGCCAGTAGCTCTCTACCGGGACATCAGAACACTGAAGCTTTCTTT
>.|TRBJ1-5|TRBD1|TRBV7-9|14
CASSPGTGNQPQHF
TGTGCCAGCAGTCCCGGGACAGGAAATCAGCCCCAGCATTTT
>.|TRBJ2-7|TRBD1|TRBV7-2|16
CASSLEFGTGGYEQYF
TGTGCCAGCAGCTTAGAGTTCGGGACAGGGGGCTACGAGCAGTACTTC
>once|TRBJ2-7|TRBD2|TRBV3-1/TRBV3-2|15
CASSPSGGNHYEQYF
TGTGCCAGCAGCCCTAGCGGGGGTAATCACTACGAGCAGTACTTC
>.|TRBJ1-2|TRBD1|TRBV9|15
CASSLRTGATYGYTF
TGTGCCAGCAGCTTGAGGACAGGGGCGACCTATGGCTACACCTTC
>.|TRBJ1-6|TRBD1|TRBV14|13
CASSRQGRAPLHF
TGTGCCAGCAGCCGACAGGGGAGGGCACCCCTCCACTTT
>.|TRBJ2-7|TRBD1|TRBV19|16
CASSIMGGGQGHEQYF
TGTGCCAGTAGTATAATGGGAGGGGGACAGGGACACGAGCAGTACTTC
>.|TRBJ2-3|TRBD2|TRBV7-9|15
CASSHKAGAGDTQYF
TGTGCCAGCAGCCACAAAGCGGGAGCGGGTGATACGCAGTATTTT
>.|TRBJ2-2|.|TRBV5-1|17
CASSLGPAEQSTGELFF
TGCGCCAGCAGCTTGGGGCCAGCGGAACAATCCACCGGGGAGCTGTTTTTT
>once|TRBJ1-1|.|TRBV28|13
CASRVGTGYEAFF
TGTGCCAGCAGAGTGGGAACAGGTTATGAAGCTTTCTTT
>.|TRBJ2-2|TRBD1|TRBV10-2|16
CASSEWGQGAPGELFF
TGCGCCAGCAGTGAGTGGGGACAGGGGGCGCCCGGGGAGCTGTTTTTT
>once|TRBJ1-5|TRBD1|TRBV14|16
CASSQIKTGGNQPQHF
TGTGCCAGCAGCCAAATTAAGACAGGGGGGAATCAGCCCCAGCATTTT
>once|TRBJ2-1|.|TRBV18|17
CASSPPVGVASYNEQFF
TGTGCCAGCTCACCCCCCGTCGGGGTAGCCTCCTACAATGAGCAGTTCTTC
>.|TRBJ2-2|TRBD2|TRBV7-2|16
CASSLRGGSGVGELFF
TGTGCCAGCAGCTTAAGAGGTGGTAGCGGGGTGGGGGAGCTGTTTTTT
>.|TRBJ2-7|TRBD2|TRBV9|15
CASSVEVAGSYEQYF
TGTGCCAGCAGCGTAGAGGTAGCGGGGTCCTACGAGCAGTACTTC
>.|TRBJ2-4|.|TRBV19|13
CASSPSRKNIQYF
TGTGCCAGTAGTCCGAGCCGGAAAAACATTCAGTACTTC
>.|TRBJ2-1|.|TRBV24-1|17
CATSDPSGAGAYNEQFF
TGTGCCACCAGTGATCCTTCGGGAGCGGGTGCCTACAATGAGCAGTTCTTC
>.|TRBJ1-6|.|TRBV2|15
CASSPRWEISSPLHF
TGTGCCAGCAGTCCCAGATGGGAGATCAGTTCACCCCTCCACTTT
>.|TRBJ1-1|.|TRBV5-8|13
CASDIREGAEAFF
TGTGCCAGCGACATAAGGGAGGGCGCTGAAGCTTTCTTT
>.|TRBJ2-1|TRBD1|TRBV12-5|15
CASGLGQGYMDEQFF
TGTGCTAGTGGTTTGGGACAGGGGTATATGGATGAGCAGTTCTTC
>.|TRBJ2-1|TRBD2|TRBV6-2/TRBV6-3|14
CASSQTSLYNEQFF
TGTGCCAGCAGTCAGACTAGCCTATACAATGAGCAGTTCTTC
>.|TRBJ2-3|TRBD2|TRBV7-2|15
CASSPSGTSTDTQYF
TGTGCCAGCAGCCCTAGCGGGACGAGCACAGATACGCAGTATTTT
>.|TRBJ1-1|.|TRBV24-1|14
CATSDLPWQGGAFF
TGTGCCACCAGTGATTTGCCTTGGCAGGGAGGAGCTTTCTTT
>.|TRBJ2-7|TRBD2|TRBV7-2|15
CASSLGLAGVGEQYF
TGTGCCAGCAGCTTAGGGCTAGCGGGAGTCGGCGAGCAGTACTTC
>.|TRBJ2-7|.|TRBV5-6|14
CASSPTGGYYEQYF
TGTGCCAGCAGCCCCACCGGGGGATACTACGAGCAGTACTTC
>.|TRBJ1-6|TRBD1|TRBV14|18
CASSQGQGGESSRSPLHF
TGTGCCAGCAGCCAAGGACAGGGAGGCGAGAGTAGTCGTTCACCCCTCCACTTT
>.|TRBJ1-2|.|TRBV18|16
CASSPLFAGAAYGYTF
TGTGCCAGCTCACCATTGTTTGCGGGGGCTGCCTATGGCTACACCTTC
>once|TRBJ2-2|.|TRBV15|13
CATRTYRAGELFF
TGTGCCACCCGAACCTACAGGGCCGGGGAGCTGTTTTTT
>once|TRBJ2-7|TRBD2|TRBV19|17
CASSIGGTSGDSYEQYF
TGTGCCAGTAGTATAGGGGGGACTAGCGGGGACTCCTACGAGCAGTACTTC
>once|TRBJ1-4|.|TRBV7-3|17
CASSPNPQGATNEKLFF
TGTGCCAGCAGTCCGAACCCGCAGGGTGCAACTAATGAAAAACTGTTTTTT
>.|TRBJ1-2|.|TRBV11-2|18
CASSLGPPTGLANYGYTF
TGTGCCAGCAGCTTAGGCCCCCCCACAGGGCTAGCTAACTATGGCTACACCTTC
>.|TRBJ1-2|TRBD1|TRBV5-5|15
CASSLGTGVNYGYTF
TGTGCCAGCAGCTTAGGGACAGGGGTTAACTATGGCTACACCTTC
>.|TRBJ2-2|.|TRBV5-6|15
CASSLVGRGAGELFF
TGTGCCAGCAGCTTGGTCGGGAGAGGGGCCGGGGAGCTGTTTTTT
>.|TRBJ2-2|TRBD2|TRBV7-2|15
CASSLRRGGRGELFF
TGTGCCAGCAGCTTAAGGCGGGGGGGCCGCGGGGAGCTGTTTTTT
>.|TRBJ2-2|.|TRBV10-3|16
CAIRDEGGQNTGELFF
TGTGCCATCAGAGATGAGGGCGGCCAAAACACCGGGGAGCTGTTTTTT
>once|TRBJ1-5|.|TRBV7-2|21
CASSLATVGQRGAYRNQPQHF
TGTGCCAGCAGCTTAGCAACCGTAGGACAGCGGGGGGCTTATCGCAATCAGCCCCAGCATTTT
>.|TRBJ1-4|.|TRBV10-3|16
CAISDSPGPPEGKLFF
TGTGCCATCAGTGACTCACCGGGACCCCCGGAGGGAAAACTGTTTTTT
>.|TRBJ2-2|TRBD2|TRBV3-1/TRBV3-2|17
CASSQEVGTTLAGELFF
TGTGCCAGCAGCCAAGAAGTTGGGACTACTCTAGCCGGGGAGCTGTTTTTT
>.|TRBJ1-5|.|TRBV28|13
CASSHGPALPQHF
TGTGCCAGCAGTCACGGTCCTGCTCTGCCCCAGCATTTT
>.|TRBJ2-2|.|TRBV7-8|13
CASSSGLPGELFF
TGTGCCAGCAGCTCCGGACTTCCCGGGGAGCTGTTTTTT
>few|TRBJ2-1|TRBD2|TRBV6-5|13
CASWRGASNEQFF
TGTGCCAGTTGGCGGGGGGCTAGTAATGAGCAGTTCTTC
>.|TRBJ2-1|TRBD1|TRBV11-2|17
CASSTRLKTGSYNEQFF
TGTGCCAGCAGCACCCGACTTAAGACAGGGTCATACAATGAGCAGTTCTTC
>once|TRBJ2-6|.|TRBV5-1|17
CASSQAPGLTGANVLTF
TGCGCCAGCAGCCAGGCCCCAGGGCTTACTGGGGCCAACGTCCTGACTTTC
>.|TRBJ2-6|TRBD1|TRBV7-2|15
CASTPDRTRANVLTF
TGTGCCAGCACCCCGGACAGGACAAGGGCCAACGTCCTGACTTTC
>.|TRBJ2-3|TRBD1|TRBV28|15
CASEETGGRGEAQYF
TGTGCCAGCGAAGAGACAGGGGGTCGGGGTGAGGCGCAGTATTTT
>.|TRBJ1-2|.|TRBV27|13
CASSFGANYGYTF
TGTGCCAGCAGTTTTGGAGCTAACTATGGCTACACCTTC